This TCR beta chain was identified during a study of T cells in Graves' hyperthyroidism and ophthalmopathy. Exclusion followed for patients with uncontrolled infection, other autoimmune disease, pregnancy or lactation. This clonotype was detected many times. Trimming shortened V by 2 bases and J by 9 bases, and 11 bases separated the two germline ends. This CDR3 contains 14 residues. Germline loops: CDR1 SGHVS, CDR2 FQNEAQ. There were TCR beta CDR3 regions amplified from RNA transcripts. An initial round of RT-PCR targeting the TCR CDR3 relied on the HTBI primer set. TCRdb recomputed calls from the multiplex PCR reads with MiXCR, one row per CDR3 protein. The profile shows over 650,000 distinct CDR3 sequences, 45% of them singletons.

The sequence derives from an adult man with Graves' disease, either hyperthyroidism or ophthalmopathy (not recorded which). The sample consisted of peripheral blood or thyroid tissue (not recorded which). J is TRBJ1-6 and V is TRBV7-8; no firm D call. CDR3 sequence reads: CASSLSYPSSPLHF. The CDR3 DNA follows: TGTGCCAGCAGCTTATCTTATCCTAGTTCACCCCTCCACTTT.